These 3 T cell receptor beta chains share one sample of origin, sequenced in a study of T cell changes during pregnancy in multiple sclerosis. Assay: immunoSEQ multiplex PCR; the TCRdb copy retains only in-frame clones and omits some. The profile shows tens of thousands of clones, about 96% of them singletons. The sample in question was CD8+ T cells from peripheral blood mononuclear cells, obtained after pregnancy. Receptors originate from a female donor with multiple sclerosis, enrolled in a pregnancy study.

In its sample, this clone was seen once. The J gene is TRBJ1-5, the V gene TRBV27; TRBD1 matches at 10 bases. Germline values: CDR1 MNHEY, CDR2 SMNVEV (reference sequence). Losses at the gene ends were 1 base for V and 9 bases for J; bases not matched to a gene: 18. The CDR3 totals 19 residues. The CDR3 region is CASSLYETATGGDGRPQHF. Here the CDR3 DNA reads TGTGCCAGCAGTTTATATGAGACGGCGACAGGGGGCGATGGACGGCCCCAGCATTTT.

The V gene is TRBV11-2, the J gene TRBJ2-3; no clear D. The CDR3 loop spans 12 amino acids. Between the trimmed V and J ends, which lost 4 bases and 3 bases, there was a span of 5 bases. Germline CDR1 is SGHAT and CDR2 is FQNNGV. In DNA form, the CDR3 reads TGTGCCAGCAGCTCCCTTACAGATACGCAGTATTTT. Translation gives CASSSLTDTQYF.

The V gene is TRBV7-8, the J gene TRBJ2-5, with D perhaps TRBD1 (5 bases). Per the germline V gene, CDR1 is SGHVS and CDR2 is FQNEAQ. V was clipped by 6 bases and J by 5 bases, with 22 bases between them. The CDR3 spans 16 residues. This CDR3 is CASRTHLSRERETQYF. DNA of the CDR3: TGTGCCAGCAGAACACACCTATCCAGGGAAAGGGAGACCCAGTACTTC.